This section outlines one TCR beta chain sequence together with its context. Its specificity is unknown. These data are taken from a study of cytomegalovirus exposure and HLA in healthy donors. Study-wide findings and caveats: Later genetic work tied a missense DCLRE1C variant to beta-chain V and J trimming.

Germline CDR1 is KGHSH and CDR2 is LQKENI. The CDR3 is 15 residues long. The V gene lost 2 bases and the J gene lost 1 base, with 11 bases spanning the gap. The primer mix had 60 Vbeta and 13 Jbeta primers. Original analysis: Later work found approximately 80 million unique TCR beta chains, with about 10 million shared. Clones were sequenced by immunoSEQ multiplex PCR, and TCRdb holds only the in-frame ones, with some missing. That table supplies the V and J calls and clone size; D and trimming were determined from the DNA. Its table records roughly 34,000 clones. The chain recombines TRBV18 with TRBJ1-1, with D possibly TRBD1 on 5 matching bases. The TCR originated in a man aged 35-49 years in good health and CMV-seronegative. Specimen: PBMCs. CDR3 sequence reads: CASSPSSGWNTEAFF. The CDR3 region has the DNA TGTGCCAGCTCACCATCATCAGGGTGGAACACTGAAGCTTTCTTT.